The sequence of this T cell receptor beta chain was determined in a study of cytomegalovirus exposure and HLA in healthy donors. Study-wide findings and caveats: About 87% or about 30% of the time was how often most TCR beta V segments were productive, according to an earlier analysis. In a later analysis, TCR association rates varied by HLA locus: DRB1 most, HLA-C fewest.

This PCR relied on a set of 60 Vbeta primers and 13 Jbeta primers. Per the original methods: About 80 million unique TCR beta chains, 10 million to 13 million of them shared, were counted by a later analysis. TCRdb's copy holds only in-frame clones and misses some; the assay was immunoSEQ multiplex PCR. V and J calls and clone size are those listed in that table; D and trimming were worked out from the DNA. Among some 150,000 clones listed, about 82% were seen once. To note about this clone: Its antigen remains unknown.

V was pared by 0 bases and J by 4 bases, with 15 bases between. CDR1 and CDR2 from the germline V gene are SGHTA and FQGNSA. The CDR3 sequence is 16 residues long. The rearrangement joins TRBV7-2 to TRBJ1-2; the D gene is possibly TRBD1 (5 bases). The receptor's source is a woman aged 25-40 years in good health and CMV-seropositive. Input material: PBMCs. The CDR3 DNA reads as TGTGCCAGCAGCTTAGCTCGGGTAGGGGTAGGCTATGGCTACACCTTC. Residues: CASSLARVGVGYGYTF.